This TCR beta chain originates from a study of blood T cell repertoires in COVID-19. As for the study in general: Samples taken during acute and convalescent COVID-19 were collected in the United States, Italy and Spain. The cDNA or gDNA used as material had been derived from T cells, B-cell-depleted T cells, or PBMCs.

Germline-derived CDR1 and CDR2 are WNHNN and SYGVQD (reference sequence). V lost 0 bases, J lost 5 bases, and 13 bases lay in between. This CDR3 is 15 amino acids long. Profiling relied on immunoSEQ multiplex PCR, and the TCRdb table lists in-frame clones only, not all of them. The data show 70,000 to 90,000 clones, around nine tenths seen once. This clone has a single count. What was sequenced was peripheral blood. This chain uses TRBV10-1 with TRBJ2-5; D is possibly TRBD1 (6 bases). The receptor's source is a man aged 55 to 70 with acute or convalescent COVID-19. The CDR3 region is CASSESNRDGETQYF. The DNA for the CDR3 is TGCGCCAGCAGTGAGTCGAACAGGGATGGTGAGACCCAGTACTTC.